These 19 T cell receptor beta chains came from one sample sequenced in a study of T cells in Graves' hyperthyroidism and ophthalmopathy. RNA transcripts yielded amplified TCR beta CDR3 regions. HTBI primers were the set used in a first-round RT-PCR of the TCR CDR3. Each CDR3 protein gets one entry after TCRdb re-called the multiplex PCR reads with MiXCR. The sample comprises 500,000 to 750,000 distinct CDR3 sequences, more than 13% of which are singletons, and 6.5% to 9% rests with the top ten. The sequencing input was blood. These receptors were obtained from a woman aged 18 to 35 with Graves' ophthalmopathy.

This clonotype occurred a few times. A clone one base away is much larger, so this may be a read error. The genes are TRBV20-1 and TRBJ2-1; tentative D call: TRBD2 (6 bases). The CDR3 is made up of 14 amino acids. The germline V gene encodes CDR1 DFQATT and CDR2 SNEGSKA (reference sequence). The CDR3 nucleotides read TGCAGTGCTATGCGGGAAAGCTCCTACAATGAGCAGTCCTTC. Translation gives CSAMRESSYNEQSF.

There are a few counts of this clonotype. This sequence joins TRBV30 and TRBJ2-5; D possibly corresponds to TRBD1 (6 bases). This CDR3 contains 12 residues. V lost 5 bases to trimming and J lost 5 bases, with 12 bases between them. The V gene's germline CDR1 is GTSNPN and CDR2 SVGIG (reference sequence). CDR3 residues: CAWGQGTETQYF. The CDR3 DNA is TGTGCCTGGGGTCAGGGGACGGAGACCCAGTACTTC.

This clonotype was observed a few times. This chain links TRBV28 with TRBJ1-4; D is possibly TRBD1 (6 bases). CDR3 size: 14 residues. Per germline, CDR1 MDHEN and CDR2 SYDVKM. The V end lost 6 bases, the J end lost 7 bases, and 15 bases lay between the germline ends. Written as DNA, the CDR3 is TGTGCCAGCAGCTCGGGGACATATCCTGAAAAACTGTTTTTT. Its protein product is CASSSGTYPEKLFF. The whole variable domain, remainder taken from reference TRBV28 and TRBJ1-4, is DVKVTQSSRYLVKRTGEKVFLECVQDMDHENMFWYRQDPGLGLRLIYFSYDVKMKEKGDIPEGYSVSREKKERFSLILESASTNQTSMYLCASSSGTYPEKLFFGSGTQLSVL.

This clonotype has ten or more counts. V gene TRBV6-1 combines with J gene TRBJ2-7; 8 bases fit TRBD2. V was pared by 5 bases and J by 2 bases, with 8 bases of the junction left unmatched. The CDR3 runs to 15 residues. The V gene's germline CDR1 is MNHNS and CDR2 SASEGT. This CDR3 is CASSPGLGTTYEQYF. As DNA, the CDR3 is TGTGCCAGCAGTCCGGGACTAGGGACTACCTACGAGCAGTACTTC.

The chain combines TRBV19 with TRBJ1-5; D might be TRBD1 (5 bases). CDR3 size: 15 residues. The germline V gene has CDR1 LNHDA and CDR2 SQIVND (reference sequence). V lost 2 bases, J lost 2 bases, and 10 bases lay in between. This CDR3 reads CASSISGSGNQPQHF. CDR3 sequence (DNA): TGTGCCAGTAGTATATCAGGGAGTGGCAATCAGCCCCAGCATTTT.

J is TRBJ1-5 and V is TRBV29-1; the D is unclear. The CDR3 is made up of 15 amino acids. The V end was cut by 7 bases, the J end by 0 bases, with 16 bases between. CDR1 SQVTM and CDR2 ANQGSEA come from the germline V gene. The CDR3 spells CSASTGTLSNQPQHF. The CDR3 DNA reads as TGCAGCGCCTCGACGGGTACCCTTAGCAATCAGCCCCAGCATTTT.

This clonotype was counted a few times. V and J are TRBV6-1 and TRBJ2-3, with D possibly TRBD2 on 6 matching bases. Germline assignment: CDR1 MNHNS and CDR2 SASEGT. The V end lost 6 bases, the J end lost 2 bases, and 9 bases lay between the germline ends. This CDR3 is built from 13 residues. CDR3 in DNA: TGTGCCAGCAGGCGGGACCTCACAGATACGCAGTATTTT. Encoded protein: CASRRDLTDTQYF.

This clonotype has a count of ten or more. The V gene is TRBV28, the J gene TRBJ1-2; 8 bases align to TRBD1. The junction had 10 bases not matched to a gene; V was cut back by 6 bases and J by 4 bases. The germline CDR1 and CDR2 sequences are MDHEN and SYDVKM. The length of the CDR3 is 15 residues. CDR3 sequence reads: CASSTDVGQGYGYTF. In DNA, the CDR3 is TGTGCCAGCAGCACGGACGTAGGACAGGGCTATGGCTACACCTTC.

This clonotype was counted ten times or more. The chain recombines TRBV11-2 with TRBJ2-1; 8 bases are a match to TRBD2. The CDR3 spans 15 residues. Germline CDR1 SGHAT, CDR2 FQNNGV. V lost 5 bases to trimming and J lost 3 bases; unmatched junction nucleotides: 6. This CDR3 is CASSPQAGVYNEQFF. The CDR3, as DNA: TGTGCCAGCAGCCCCCAAGCGGGGGTCTACAATGAGCAGTTCTTC.

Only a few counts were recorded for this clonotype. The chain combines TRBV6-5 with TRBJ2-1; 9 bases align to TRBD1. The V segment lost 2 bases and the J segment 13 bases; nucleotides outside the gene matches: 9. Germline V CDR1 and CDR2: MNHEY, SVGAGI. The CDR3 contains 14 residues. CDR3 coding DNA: TGTGCCAGCAGTTACAGGACAGGGGTAGGGAGCCAGTTCTTC. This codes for CASSYRTGVGSQFF.

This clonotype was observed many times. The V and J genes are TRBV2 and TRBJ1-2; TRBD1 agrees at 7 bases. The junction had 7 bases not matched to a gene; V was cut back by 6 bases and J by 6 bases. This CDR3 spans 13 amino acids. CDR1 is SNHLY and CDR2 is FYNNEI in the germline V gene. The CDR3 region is CASRRDSPNGYTF. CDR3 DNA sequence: TGTGCCAGCAGGAGGGACAGCCCGAATGGCTACACCTTC. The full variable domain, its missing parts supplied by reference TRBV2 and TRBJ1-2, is EPEVTQTPSHQVTQMGQEVILRCVPISNHLYFYWYRQILGQKVEFLVSFYNNEISEKSEIFDDQFSVERPDGSNFTLKIRSTKLEDSAMYFCASRRDSPNGYTFGSGTRLTVV.

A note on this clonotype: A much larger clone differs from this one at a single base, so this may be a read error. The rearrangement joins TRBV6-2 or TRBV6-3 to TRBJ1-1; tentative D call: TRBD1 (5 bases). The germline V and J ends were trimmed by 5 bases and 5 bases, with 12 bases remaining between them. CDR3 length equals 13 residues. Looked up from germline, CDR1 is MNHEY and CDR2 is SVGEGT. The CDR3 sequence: CASSVTEGTEAFF. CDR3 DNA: TGTGCCAGCAGTGTAACTGAGGGGACTGAAGCTTTCTTT.

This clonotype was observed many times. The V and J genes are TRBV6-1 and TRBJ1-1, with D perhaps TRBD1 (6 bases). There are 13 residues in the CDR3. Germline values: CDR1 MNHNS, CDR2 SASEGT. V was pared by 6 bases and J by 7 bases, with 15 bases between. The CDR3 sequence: CASSPRGGGEAFF. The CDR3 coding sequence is TGTGCCAGCAGCCCGAGGGGGGGTGGTGAAGCTTTCTTT.

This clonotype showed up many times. The CDR3 loop reads CASSSSGRYGGYTF. The CDR3, as DNA: TGTGCCAGCAGTTCCTCGGGACGCTATGGAGGCTACACCTTC. The chain is built from TRBV28 and TRBJ1-2, with D perhaps TRBD1 (5 bases). V lost 4 bases, J lost 8 bases, and 17 bases lay in between. Germline assignment: CDR1 MDHEN and CDR2 SYDVKM. The CDR3 length is 14 residues.

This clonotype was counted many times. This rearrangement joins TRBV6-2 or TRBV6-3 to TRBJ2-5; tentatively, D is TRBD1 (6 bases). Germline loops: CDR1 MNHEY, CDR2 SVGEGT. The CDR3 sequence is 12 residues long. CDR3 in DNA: TGTGCTACCCGGACAGCACAAGAGACCCAGTACTTC. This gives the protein CATRTAQETQYF.

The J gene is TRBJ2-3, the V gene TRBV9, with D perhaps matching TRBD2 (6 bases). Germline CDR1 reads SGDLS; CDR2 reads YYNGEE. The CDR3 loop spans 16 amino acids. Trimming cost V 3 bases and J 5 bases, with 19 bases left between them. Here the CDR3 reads CASSARDWRWVDTQYF. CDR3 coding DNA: TGTGCCAGCAGCGCCCGGGACTGGCGTTGGGTAGATACGCAGTATTTT.

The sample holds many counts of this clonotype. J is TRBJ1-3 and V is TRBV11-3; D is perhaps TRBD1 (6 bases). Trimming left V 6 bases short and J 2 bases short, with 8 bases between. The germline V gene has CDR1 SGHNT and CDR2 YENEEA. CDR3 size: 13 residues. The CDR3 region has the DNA TGTGCCAGCAGTTGGGGGCCTGGAAACACCATATATTTT. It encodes CASSWGPGNTIYF.

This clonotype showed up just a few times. CDR3 sequence reads: CASSSRPSGNQPQHF. CDR3 sequence (DNA): TGTGCCAGCAGTTCCCGCCCTTCGGGCAATCAGCCCCAGCATTTT. V usage is TRBV28 and J usage is TRBJ1-5, with D hard to call. Germline CDR1 reads MDHEN; CDR2 reads SYDVKM. V gave up 4 bases and J gave up 2 bases, with 12 bases separating them. This CDR3 contains 15 residues.

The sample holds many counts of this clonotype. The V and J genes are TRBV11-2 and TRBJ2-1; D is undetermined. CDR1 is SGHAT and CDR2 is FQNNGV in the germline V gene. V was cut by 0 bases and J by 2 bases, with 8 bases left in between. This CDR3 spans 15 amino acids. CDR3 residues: CASSLEFGPYNEQFF. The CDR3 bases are TGTGCCAGCAGCTTAGAGTTCGGTCCCTACAATGAGCAGTTCTTC. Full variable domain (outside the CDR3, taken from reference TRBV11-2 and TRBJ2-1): EAGVAQSPRYKIIEKRQSVAFWCNPISGHATLYWYQQILGQGPKLLIQFQNNGVVDDSQLPKDRFSAERLKGVDSTLKIQPAKLEDSAVYLCASSLEFGPYNEQFFGPGTRLTVL.